What follows are 11 T cell receptor beta chains derived from one specimen sequenced in a study of blood T cell repertoires in COVID-19. Assay: immunoSEQ multiplex PCR; the TCRdb copy retains only in-frame clones and omits some. The sample yields 300,000 or so clones, around nine tenths seen once. The source material was PBMCs or T cells enriched from blood (not recorded which). These receptor sequences come from a woman in her 30s who had recovered from COVID-19.

This sequence joins TRBV6-2 or TRBV6-3 and TRBJ1-1; TRBD1 aligns across 7 bases. Germline lookup yields CDR1 MNHEY and CDR2 SVGEGT. The CDR3 loop spans 14 amino acids. The V gene end was trimmed by 5 bases and the J gene end by 4 bases; junction bases not matched to a gene: 7. The DNA of the CDR3 is TGTGCCAGCAGTCTAAACAGGGGCGCCACTGAAGCTTTCTTT. It encodes CASSLNRGATEAFF.

This clone has just one count. This chain connects TRBV19 to TRBJ2-1; D is perhaps TRBD1 (5 bases). Per the germline V gene, CDR1 is LNHDA and CDR2 is SQIVND (reference sequence). CDR3 length equals 15 residues. The germline V and J ends were trimmed by 4 bases and 5 bases, with 15 bases remaining between them. CDR3 nucleotide sequence: TGTGCCAGTAGTACCTGGCAGGGATACGACAATGAGCAGTTCTTC. It encodes CASSTWQGYDNEQFF.

V is TRBV28 and J is TRBJ2-7; TRBD1 agrees at 7 bases. The J segment lost 0 bases and the V segment lost 8 bases, leaving 4 bases of the junction unmatched. Per the germline V gene, CDR1 is MDHEN and CDR2 is SYDVKM. CDR3 length: 13 residues. CDR3 residues: CASWGQFSYEQYF. The CDR3 nucleotides read TGTGCCAGCTGGGGACAGTTCTCCTACGAGCAGTACTTC. Supplemented by reference TRBV28 and TRBJ2-7, the full variable domain reads DVKVTQSSRYLVKRTGEKVFLECVQDMDHENMFWYRQDPGLGLRLIYFSYDVKMKEKGDIPEGYSVSREKKERFSLILESASTNQTSMYLCASWGQFSYEQYFGPGTRLTVT.

In this sample, this clone turned up a few times. The V and J genes are TRBV2 and TRBJ2-3, with D maybe TRBD1 (6 bases). The CDR3 is made up of 15 amino acids. Deletions cut 5 bases from V and 0 bases from J, with 12 bases between. CDR1 is SNHLY and CDR2 is FYNNEI in the germline V gene. The CDR3 spells CASSRQGQSTDTQYF. In DNA, the CDR3 is TGTGCCAGCAGTAGACAAGGACAGAGCACAGATACGCAGTATTTT.

V gene TRBV28 combines with J gene TRBJ1-6; 10 positions match TRBD1. The CDR3 has 15 amino acids. Germline V gives CDR1 MDHEN, CDR2 SYDVKM. The ends lost 6 bases at V and 7 bases at J; junction bases unmatched: 6. CDR3 DNA sequence: TGTGCCAGCAGACCCGGACAGGGGGGAAATTCACCCCTCCACTTT. It codes for CASRPGQGGNSPLHF.

The chain links TRBV10-1 to TRBJ1-1; TRBD1 might be the D (5 bases). CDR3 length equals 16 residues. V was pared by 0 bases and J by 1 base, with 12 bases between. The germline V gene encodes CDR1 WNHNN and CDR2 SYGVQD (reference sequence). The CDR3 loop reads CASSESRRDSNTEAFF. CDR3 DNA: TGCGCCAGCAGTGAGTCGAGGAGGGACTCGAACACTGAAGCTTTCTTT.

The chain couples TRBV9 to TRBJ1-6; perhaps TRBD1 as D (5 bases). CDR3 size: 14 residues. V gave up 4 bases and J gave up 5 bases, with 10 bases separating them. Germline V CDR1 and CDR2: SGDLS, YYNGEE. The DNA of the CDR3 is TGTGCCAGCAGCCCCACAGGAGATAATTCACCCCTCCACTTT. This codes for CASSPTGDNSPLHF.

This chain uses TRBV7-2 with TRBJ1-3; possibly TRBD1 for D (6 bases). Germline V gives CDR1 SGHTA, CDR2 FQGNSA. The CDR3 sequence is 17 residues long. Trimming pared 1 base from V and 2 bases from J, leaving 15 bases between. This chain's CDR3 is CASSLEGVRGAGNTIYF. The CDR3 DNA sequence: TGTGCCAGCAGCTTAGAAGGGGTCAGGGGTGCTGGAAACACCATATATTTT.

The chain has TRBV28 and TRBJ1-5; TRBD1 matches at 8 bases. This CDR3 has 15 amino acids. Germline trimming cut 6 bases from V and 7 bases from J; bases unmatched to any gene: 11. CDR1 is MDHEN, CDR2 SYDVKM, per germline. The DNA of the CDR3 is TGTGCCAGCAGGACGGGACAGGAAGGTTGGCAGCCCCAGCATTTT. It encodes CASRTGQEGWQPQHF.

The V and J genes are TRBV7-2 and TRBJ2-7; 8 positions agree with TRBD2. Losses at the gene ends were 1 base for V and 6 bases for J; bases not matched to a gene: 2. The CDR3 totals 13 residues. CDR1 and CDR2 from the germline V gene are SGHTA and FQGNSA. CDR3 nucleotide sequence: TGTGCCAGCAGCTTAGTCCTAGCGGGCGAGCAGTACTTC. It specifies CASSLVLAGEQYF.

This clone was observed a single time. The V call is TRBV6-5, the J call TRBJ2-7; 11 positions match TRBD1. This CDR3 has 15 amino acids. Germline loops: CDR1 MNHEY, CDR2 SVGAGI. J was trimmed by 5 bases and V by 6 bases; bases with no gene match: 9. Written as DNA, the CDR3 is TGTGCCAGCAGGTCCGGGACAGGGGGTCTCCACGAGCAGTACTTC. It yields the protein CASRSGTGGLHEQYF.